This T cell receptor beta chain was found in a study of T cell responses to AZD1222 COVID-19 vaccine. Notes on the study in general: Unmutated variant regions are reportedly targeted by nearly half of spike-specific TCRs. A rise in Spike-specific TCR breadth and depth followed two AZD1222 doses.

The trim removed 0 bases at V and 3 bases at J, leaving 8 bases unmatched. The V gene's germline CDR1 is ENHRY and CDR2 SYGVKD. The CDR3 contains 17 residues. The protocol was immunoSEQ multiplex PCR, while the TCRdb copy is restricted to in-frame clones and leaves out a portion. The sample carries 150,000 to 200,000 clones, 92% recorded once. This clone was counted a single time. Its target is unknown. The chain is built from TRBV10-3 and TRBJ1-2; 9 bases match TRBD1. The material sequenced was peripheral blood, taken 28 days after the second AZD1222 dose. The source of this sequence is an adult who received the AZD1222 COVID-19 vaccine. The CDR3 region is CAISESETGGADYGYTF. The CDR3, as DNA: TGTGCCATCAGTGAGTCCGAAACAGGGGGCGCTGACTATGGCTACACCTTC.